Below, 19 T cell receptor beta chains from the same sample are listed, as sequenced in a study of response to subunit inactivated influenza vaccine. A single record per CDR3 protein comes from TCRdb applying MiXCR to the RT-PCR reads. This repertoire shows about 520,000 distinct CDR3 sequences, about 25% found once; its top ten account for approximately 2%. This material consisted of CD4+ T cells sorted from PBMCs, taken 5 days after vaccination. These receptors were obtained from a man aged 45-60 years who received an inactivated influenza vaccine.

The chain is built from TRBV7-9 and TRBJ1-1; 10 bases align to TRBD1. Losses at the gene ends were 4 bases for V and 5 bases for J; bases not matched to a gene: 7. CDR3 length: 15 residues. Looked up from germline, CDR1 is SEHNR and CDR2 is FQNEAQ (reference sequence). The CDR3 DNA is TGTGCCAGCAGCTCCCGGGACAGGGGATGGACTGAAGCTTTCTTT. Its protein product is CASSSRDRGWTEAFF.

V and J are TRBV7-9 and TRBJ2-1; no reliable D call. There are 16 residues in the CDR3. Germline V lookup: CDR1 SEHNR, CDR2 FQNEAQ (reference sequence). V shed 6 bases and J shed 0 bases, with 15 bases lying between them. CDR3 sequence reads: CASSITRRSSYNEQFF. For the CDR3, the DNA is TGTGCCAGCAGTATTACCCGACGTAGCTCCTACAATGAGCAGTTCTTC.

The rearrangement uses TRBV29-1 and TRBJ2-1; 7 bases agree with TRBD2. V gave up 7 bases and J gave up 4 bases; unmatched junction bases: 4. CDR1 is SQVTM, CDR2 ANQGSEA, per germline. The CDR3 totals 12 residues. The CDR3 DNA reads as TGCAGCGCCAGCGGGGAATACAATGAGCAGTTCTTC. Amino acids: CSASGEYNEQFF.

The V and J genes are TRBV7-2 and TRBJ2-3; either TRBD1 or TRBD2 may fit D (5 bases each). The length of the CDR3 is 14 residues. Germline-derived CDR1 and CDR2 are SGHTA and FQGNSA. V lost 5 bases to trimming and J lost 2 bases, with 11 bases between them. The CDR3 here is CASSPRGHTDTQYF. The DNA of the CDR3 is TGTGCCAGCAGCCCCCGGGGCCACACAGATACGCAGTATTTT.

This chain uses TRBV20-1 with TRBJ2-7, with 7 bases matching TRBD1. CDR1 and CDR2 from the germline V gene are DFQATT and SNEGSKA (reference sequence). V shed 6 bases, J shed 3 bases, and the junction held 8 bases outside the gene matches. The CDR3 runs 13 residues. CDR3: CSAAQGSGYEQYF. Here the CDR3 DNA reads TGCAGTGCCGCACAGGGGAGCGGCTACGAGCAGTACTTC.

This clonotype was picked up a small number of times. This rearrangement joins TRBV10-3 to TRBJ2-1; 7 bases agree with TRBD2. The germline V gene encodes CDR1 ENHRY and CDR2 SYGVKD. There are 15 residues in the CDR3. J gave up 2 bases and V 3 bases, and 4 bases lay outside the gene matches. CDR3 nucleotide sequence: TGTGCCATCAGTGACCTGGCGGGAGCCTACAATGAGCAGTTCTTC. Translation: CAISDLAGAYNEQFF.

The rearrangement joins TRBV15 to TRBJ2-5; 9 bases are shared with TRBD2. Germline V gene data show CDR1 as LNHNV and CDR2 as YYDKDF (reference sequence). The CDR3 covers 15 residues. Trimming cost V 6 bases and J 5 bases; bases outside gene matches: 10. Here the CDR3 reads CATRSGGGAFETQYF. CDR3 DNA sequence: TGTGCCACCAGGTCGGGCGGGGGGGCCTTCGAGACCCAGTACTTC.

In its sample, this clonotype was seen many times. The chain links TRBV6-4 to TRBJ2-3, with 7 bases matching TRBD2. The germline V gene has CDR1 MRHNA and CDR2 SNTAGT. The junction had 24 bases not matched to a gene; V was cut back by 5 bases and J by 1 base. The CDR3 has 21 amino acids. The CDR3 loop is CASSPVRVGLSRGEGTDTQYF. The CDR3 nucleotides read TGTGCCAGCAGTCCGGTACGGGTCGGGCTATCACGGGGGGAAGGCACAGATACGCAGTATTTT.

This chain connects TRBV27 to TRBJ2-7; D gene unclear. Germline CDR1 and CDR2: MNHEY and SMNVEV (reference sequence). Trimming removed 2 bases from V and 2 bases from J, with 19 bases in between. CDR3 length equals 17 residues. As DNA, the CDR3 is TGTGCCAGCAGTTTAGTAAGTGGTGGGTTTGGTCCCTACGAGCAGTACTTC. Residues: CASSLVSGGFGPYEQYF.

DNA of the CDR3: TGCAGTGCTCGACCGGGGCCGGAGTTAATCTCTGGGGCCAACGTCCTGACTTTC. Amino acids: CSARPGPELISGANVLTF. The V call is TRBV20-1, the J call TRBJ2-6; D tentatively reads TRBD1 or TRBD2 (5 bases each). The V end was cut by 5 bases, the J end by 0 bases, with 20 bases between. The germline V gene has CDR1 DFQATT and CDR2 SNEGSKA (reference sequence). The CDR3 loop spans 18 amino acids.

This clonotype has only a few counts. The chain joins TRBV7-2 to TRBJ2-3, with a weak D call TRBD2 (5 bases). CDR3 length equals 13 residues. V was pared by 6 bases and J by 6 bases, with 13 bases between. From germline, CDR1 is SGHTA and CDR2 FQGNSA. Written as DNA, the CDR3 is TGTGCCAGCAGTTCCAGGAGGCCCGATACGCAGTATTTT. Its translation: CASSSRRPDTQYF.

This chain links TRBV2 with TRBJ1-1; D gene uncertain. The ends were cut back, 10 bases at V and 0 bases at J, with 15 bases in the middle. This CDR3 spans 14 amino acids. Germline loops: CDR1 SNHLY, CDR2 FYNNEI. As DNA, the CDR3 is TGTGCCACCCACCTGGGGAGCTTGAACACTGAAGCTTTCTTT. It yields the protein CATHLGSLNTEAFF.

The chain carries TRBV28 and TRBJ2-1; perhaps TRBD2 as D (6 bases). Germline V lookup: CDR1 MDHEN, CDR2 SYDVKM. Trimming shortened V by 10 bases and J by 4 bases, and 11 bases separated the two germline ends. This CDR3 is 12 amino acids long. CDR3 sequence reads: CAIRDLYNEQFF. CDR3 nucleotide sequence: TGTGCCATCCGGGACTTGTACAATGAGCAGTTCTTC.

A few counts support this clonotype. This sequence joins TRBV11-2 and TRBJ1-1, with D possibly being TRBD1 (5 bases). Germline V gene sequence: CDR1 SGHAT, CDR2 FQNNGV. Trimming took off 5 bases at V and 3 bases at J, with 10 bases between the two ends. The CDR3 is 13 amino acids. The chain's CDR3 is CASSPGRHTEAFF. CDR3 nucleotide sequence: TGTGCCAGCAGCCCGGGACGACACACTGAAGCTTTCTTT.

The chain couples TRBV5-5 to TRBJ2-1; no reliable D call. Germline CDR1 reads SGHKS; CDR2 reads YYEKEE (reference sequence). Trimming took off 0 bases at V and 0 bases at J, with 7 bases between the two ends. The length of the CDR3 is 15 residues. DNA for the CDR3: TGTGCCAGCAGCTTGGACTACCTCTCCTACAATGAGCAGTTCTTC. Amino acid sequence: CASSLDYLSYNEQFF. The complete variable domain, with remaining parts taken from reference TRBV5-5 and TRBJ2-1, reads DAGVTQSPTHLIKTRGQQVTLRCSPISGHKSVSWYQQVLGQGPQFIFQYYEKEERGRGNFPDRFSARQFPNYSSELNVNALLLGDSALYLCASSLDYLSYNEQFFGPGTRLTVL.

This sequence joins TRBV6-2 or TRBV6-3 and TRBJ2-1; D is unclear. Germline V gene lookup returns CDR1 MNHEY and CDR2 SVGEGT. V was shortened by 5 bases and J by 9 bases, with 5 bases between the two germline ends. The CDR3 is 10 amino acids. The CDR3 is CASSRTEQFF. CDR3 sequence (DNA): TGTGCCAGCAGTCGCACTGAGCAGTTCTTC.

In this sample, this clonotype turned up a few times. This chain joins TRBV20-1 and TRBJ2-2; D remains unclear. The CDR3 length is 11 residues. V was shortened by 7 bases and J by 1 base, with 4 bases between the two germline ends. The germline gives CDR1 DFQATT, CDR2 SNEGSKA (reference sequence). The CDR3 sequence: CSVMNTGELFF. The CDR3 DNA sequence: TGCAGTGTTATGAACACCGGGGAGCTGTTTTTT.

J is TRBJ2-1 and V is TRBV20-1; a weak D match, TRBD2 (5 bases). Germline lookup yields CDR1 DFQATT and CDR2 SNEGSKA (reference sequence). The CDR3 runs 13 residues. The ends were cut back, 4 bases at V and 3 bases at J, with 10 bases in the middle. The CDR3 DNA is TGCAGTGCTACCAGCGGAATCTACAATGAGCAGTTCTTC. Protein product: CSATSGIYNEQFF.

The chain links TRBV20-1 to TRBJ2-1, with 7 bases matching TRBD2. The CDR3 is 15 residues long. Germline V gives CDR1 DFQATT, CDR2 SNEGSKA (reference sequence). The J segment lost 4 bases and the V segment lost 3 bases, leaving 9 bases of the junction unmatched. The CDR3 DNA reads as TGCAGTGCTAGCGGGACGGGGGGTTGGTACAATGAGCAGTTCTTC. It encodes CSASGTGGWYNEQFF.